A selection of T cell receptor beta chains follows, all from one sample in a study of T cells in localized non-small cell lung cancer. Only in-frame clones appear in the TCRdb table, and some are missing; sequencing was by immunoSEQ multiplex PCR. Altogether around 41,000 clones are present, about 88% being singletons, with the ten largest covering over 6%. The source material was peripheral blood, sampled before any cancer treatment. The receptors here all came from a woman aged 18-55 years with stage III lung adenocarcinoma. Both conserved end residues are part of each CDR3. Each record gives: CDR3 DNA, CDR3 protein, V gene, J gene, D gene, clone size. The D gene is left open where the match is weak. Clone size is stated in some rows and not others, as once, few, many or a class when expanded.

CDR3 DNA: TGTGCCAGCAGCCCAGGGGACGGCTACACCTTC; CDR3 protein: CASSPGDGYTF; V gene: TRBV7-9; J gene: TRBJ1-2; D gene: -; clone size: -
CDR3 DNA: TGTGCCAGCAGCCGCCCCTCAGCGGGGGGGCCGACTGGGGCCAACGTCCTGACTTTC; CDR3 protein: CASSRPSAGGPTGANVLTF; V gene: TRBV7-3; J gene: TRBJ2-6; D gene: TRBD2; clone size: -
CDR3 DNA: TGTGCCAGCAGCGCGGAACATACGCAGTATTTT; CDR3 protein: CASSAEHTQYF; V gene: TRBV5-6; J gene: TRBJ2-3; D gene: -; clone size: -
CDR3 DNA: TGTGCCAGCAGCTTAGCCCAGTGGAACACTGAAGCTTTCTTT; CDR3 protein: CASSLAQWNTEAFF; V gene: TRBV11-2; J gene: TRBJ1-1; D gene: -; clone size: -
CDR3 DNA: TGTGCCAGCAGCTTCATAGACAAGAGATTCATGAACACTGAAGCTTTCTTT; CDR3 protein: CASSFIDKRFMNTEAFF; V gene: TRBV7-9; J gene: TRBJ1-1; D gene: -; clone size: -
CDR3 DNA: TGTGCCAGCCCCCGAAGGGGAGGCTCGGGGGAAGCTTTCTTT; CDR3 protein: CASPRRGGSGEAFF; V gene: TRBV2; J gene: TRBJ1-1; D gene: -; clone size: -
CDR3 DNA: TGTGCCTGGAGCGATGGACAGGGGTTTCAGCCCCAGCATTTT; CDR3 protein: CAWSDGQGFQPQHF; V gene: TRBV30; J gene: TRBJ1-5; D gene: TRBD1; clone size: -
CDR3 DNA: TGCGCCAGCAGCTTGGTCAGGTCGGCCCTAAGAAACGAGCAGTACTTC; CDR3 protein: CASSLVRSALRNEQYF; V gene: TRBV5-1; J gene: TRBJ2-7; D gene: -; clone size: once
CDR3 DNA: TGTGCCAGCAGGTCCCGGGACAGGAACTATGGCTACACCTTC; CDR3 protein: CASRSRDRNYGYTF; V gene: TRBV6-6; J gene: TRBJ1-2; D gene: TRBD1; clone size: -
CDR3 DNA: TGTGCCAGCAGCTTGTTCAGGGAGAATTCACCCCTCCACTTT; CDR3 protein: CASSLFRENSPLHF; V gene: TRBV5-5; J gene: TRBJ1-6; D gene: -; clone size: -
CDR3 DNA: TGTGCCAGCAGGACGGAGGAGACCCAGTACTTC; CDR3 protein: CASRTEETQYF; V gene: TRBV6-5; J gene: TRBJ2-5; D gene: -; clone size: -
CDR3 DNA: TGTGCCAGCAGTGACGGAGGGGGCACCAGCAATGAGCAGTTCTTC; CDR3 protein: CASSDGGGTSNEQFF; V gene: TRBV6-4; J gene: TRBJ2-1; D gene: -; clone size: medium-sized
CDR3 DNA: TGCGCCAGCAGCTTGGTGCCCGGGGGGATGTACCAAGAGACCCAGTACTTC; CDR3 protein: CASSLVPGGMYQETQYF; V gene: TRBV5-1; J gene: TRBJ2-5; D gene: TRBD2; clone size: few
CDR3 DNA: TGTGCCACCAGCAGAGGACAGGGGGCGGAAAAACTGTTTTTT; CDR3 protein: CATSRGQGAEKLFF; V gene: TRBV15; J gene: TRBJ1-4; D gene: TRBD1; clone size: once
CDR3 DNA: TGTGCCAGCTCACCTATCAAGACAGGAGAAGAGACCCAGTACTTC; CDR3 protein: CASSPIKTGEETQYF; V gene: TRBV18; J gene: TRBJ2-5; D gene: -; clone size: -
CDR3 DNA: TGTGCCAGCAGCGAAGAAAGGGGACTTTACAATGAGCAGTTCTTC; CDR3 protein: CASSEERGLYNEQFF; V gene: TRBV6-1; J gene: TRBJ2-1; D gene: -; clone size: -
CDR3 DNA: TGTGCCAGCAGCTCCCCGGGACAGGGAAGTGAAAAACTGTTTTTT; CDR3 protein: CASSSPGQGSEKLFF; V gene: TRBV7-8; J gene: TRBJ1-4; D gene: TRBD1; clone size: once
CDR3 DNA: TGTGCCAGCTCCCACGAGGCGGACACCGGGGAGCTGTTTTTT; CDR3 protein: CASSHEADTGELFF; V gene: TRBV18; J gene: TRBJ2-2; D gene: -; clone size: -
CDR3 DNA: TGCAGCGTCCAGGGTGGAACCGAAGCTTTCTTT; CDR3 protein: CSVQGGTEAFF; V gene: TRBV29-1; J gene: TRBJ1-1; D gene: -; clone size: -
CDR3 DNA: TGTGCCAGCAGCTTAAGGGTCCCCGACAGGGTGAAAGATCAGCCCCAGCATTTT; CDR3 protein: CASSLRVPDRVKDQPQHF; V gene: TRBV11-2; J gene: TRBJ1-5; D gene: TRBD1; clone size: -
CDR3 DNA: TGTGCCAGCAGTTGGAGAAACACCATATATTTT; CDR3 protein: CASSWRNTIYF; V gene: TRBV6-5; J gene: TRBJ1-3; D gene: -; clone size: -
CDR3 DNA: TGTGCCAGCAGTGGGGCTCCGGGGAGGACTGAAGCTTTCTTT; CDR3 protein: CASSGAPGRTEAFF; V gene: TRBV2; J gene: TRBJ1-1; D gene: -; clone size: -
CDR3 DNA: TGTGCCAGCAGTGAAGGGGAGGGCGCAACTAATGAAAAACTGTTTTTT; CDR3 protein: CASSEGEGATNEKLFF; V gene: TRBV6-1; J gene: TRBJ1-4; D gene: -; clone size: -
CDR3 DNA: TGTGCCAGCAGGGGGACAGGAGGGAAACCCCTCCACTTT; CDR3 protein: CASRGTGGKPLHF; V gene: TRBV21-1; J gene: TRBJ1-6; D gene: -; clone size: few
CDR3 DNA: TGTGCCATCACGGCGGAGAACACCGGGGAGCTGTTTTTT; CDR3 protein: CAITAENTGELFF; V gene: TRBV10-3; J gene: TRBJ2-2; D gene: -; clone size: -
CDR3 DNA: TGTGCCAGCAGCGTAGGCCCAGCGGGTACCTACGAGCAGTACTTC; CDR3 protein: CASSVGPAGTYEQYF; V gene: TRBV9; J gene: TRBJ2-7; D gene: -; clone size: -
CDR3 DNA: TGTGCCAGCAGCTTGGAGGGGTTTAGCTCCGAGCAGTACTTC; CDR3 protein: CASSLEGFSSEQYF; V gene: TRBV5-6; J gene: TRBJ2-7; D gene: -; clone size: few
CDR3 DNA: TGTGCCAGTAGTCGGACAGTCCGCACAGATACGCAGTATTTT; CDR3 protein: CASSRTVRTDTQYF; V gene: TRBV19; J gene: TRBJ2-3; D gene: -; clone size: -
CDR3 DNA: TGCGCCAGCAGCCCAGGACAGGTATTGTACGAGCAGTACTTC; CDR3 protein: CASSPGQVLYEQYF; V gene: TRBV10-1; J gene: TRBJ2-7; D gene: TRBD1; clone size: -
CDR3 DNA: TGTGCCAGCAGCCAGGTCTTGGACACTGAAGCTTTCTTT; CDR3 protein: CASSQVLDTEAFF; V gene: TRBV4-2; J gene: TRBJ1-1; D gene: -; clone size: once
CDR3 DNA: TGTGCCAGTAGTATAGATATCGGACAGAGTAATTCACCCCTCCACTTT; CDR3 protein: CASSIDIGQSNSPLHF; V gene: TRBV19; J gene: TRBJ1-6; D gene: -; clone size: -
CDR3 DNA: TGTGCCAGCAGCTTGGGGGGTCATCAAAACACAGATACGCAGTATTTT; CDR3 protein: CASSLGGHQNTDTQYF; V gene: TRBV5-6; J gene: TRBJ2-3; D gene: -; clone size: -
CDR3 DNA: TGCGCCAGCAGCTTGGCGGGGAATGAGCAGTTCTTC; CDR3 protein: CASSLAGNEQFF; V gene: TRBV5-1; J gene: TRBJ2-1; D gene: -; clone size: -
CDR3 DNA: TGCAGCGTTGAAGATTCGGGGAAGTTAGAAAATGAGCAGTTCTTC; CDR3 protein: CSVEDSGKLENEQFF; V gene: TRBV29-1; J gene: TRBJ2-1; D gene: -; clone size: -
CDR3 DNA: TGTGCCAGCTCACCCCGGGACGGAGCTCATCAGCCCCAGCATTTT; CDR3 protein: CASSPRDGAHQPQHF; V gene: TRBV18; J gene: TRBJ1-5; D gene: -; clone size: -
CDR3 DNA: TGTGCCAGCAGCGTAGACCCAGGGACAGGGAATTCACCCCTCCACTTT; CDR3 protein: CASSVDPGTGNSPLHF; V gene: TRBV9; J gene: TRBJ1-6; D gene: TRBD1; clone size: -
CDR3 DNA: TGCGCCAGCAGCCCCCGGGACGCAAGCACAGATACGCAGTATTTT; CDR3 protein: CASSPRDASTDTQYF; V gene: TRBV5-1; J gene: TRBJ2-3; D gene: -; clone size: -
CDR3 DNA: TGTGCCAGCACCTACGAGACCGCGGAGTTCTTC; CDR3 protein: CASTYETAEFF; V gene: TRBV6-5; J gene: TRBJ2-1; D gene: -; clone size: -
CDR3 DNA: TGTGCCAGCAGCTTGCTGGGACAGGGGTTTGAAAACGCAGATACGCAGTATTTT; CDR3 protein: CASSLLGQGFENADTQYF; V gene: TRBV5-6; J gene: TRBJ2-3; D gene: TRBD1; clone size: once
CDR3 DNA: TGTGCCACCAGCGAACCGAGGGCTGGGGGGTACAATGAGCAGTTCTTC; CDR3 protein: CATSEPRAGGYNEQFF; V gene: TRBV15; J gene: TRBJ2-1; D gene: -; clone size: -
CDR3 DNA: TGTGCCAGCAGCCACAGGACGGCCAGGTACTCCTACAATGAGCAGTTCTTC; CDR3 protein: CASSHRTARYSYNEQFF; V gene: TRBV7-9; J gene: TRBJ2-1; D gene: -; clone size: -
CDR3 DNA: TGCGCCAGCAGCTTGGGAACCCCCAAGAACTATGGCTACACCTTC; CDR3 protein: CASSLGTPKNYGYTF; V gene: TRBV5-1; J gene: TRBJ1-2; D gene: -; clone size: -
CDR3 DNA: TGTGCCTGGAGTTTAGGAGGGAGGCCTGAAGCTTTCTTT; CDR3 protein: CAWSLGGRPEAFF; V gene: TRBV30; J gene: TRBJ1-1; D gene: -; clone size: -
CDR3 DNA: TGTGCCAGCAGACTAGCGGGGGTCCAAGAGACCCAGTACTTC; CDR3 protein: CASRLAGVQETQYF; V gene: TRBV2; J gene: TRBJ2-5; D gene: TRBD2; clone size: -
CDR3 DNA: TGTGCCAGTAGTATGAAAGTGATGGGTGAGCAGTTCTTC; CDR3 protein: CASSMKVMGEQFF; V gene: TRBV19; J gene: TRBJ2-1; D gene: -; clone size: -
CDR3 DNA: TGTGCCAGCAGCTTATTGGACACCAGACAAGAGACCCAGTACTTC; CDR3 protein: CASSLLDTRQETQYF; V gene: TRBV7-9; J gene: TRBJ2-5; D gene: -; clone size: -
CDR3 DNA: TGTGCCAGCAGCGGAACCGGGAATTTCGGCGATACGCAGTATTTT; CDR3 protein: CASSGTGNFGDTQYF; V gene: TRBV11-2; J gene: TRBJ2-3; D gene: -; clone size: -
CDR3 DNA: TGTGCCAGCATAAGGGGGCAGGAGAACACTGAAGCTTTCTTT; CDR3 protein: CASIRGQENTEAFF; V gene: TRBV25-1; J gene: TRBJ1-1; D gene: TRBD1; clone size: -
CDR3 DNA: TGCGCCAGCAGCTTGGGGCTGGGACAGGGCTACGAGCAGTACTTC; CDR3 protein: CASSLGLGQGYEQYF; V gene: TRBV5-1; J gene: TRBJ2-7; D gene: TRBD1; clone size: -
CDR3 DNA: TGTGCCAGCAGCGCACAGGGCTACGAGCAGTACTTC; CDR3 protein: CASSAQGYEQYF; V gene: TRBV7-9; J gene: TRBJ2-7; D gene: -; clone size: -
CDR3 DNA: TGTGCCAGCAGTGATAGGCAGTTAGGGCCCCTCGGCTACACCTTC; CDR3 protein: CASSDRQLGPLGYTF; V gene: TRBV2; J gene: TRBJ1-2; D gene: -; clone size: -
CDR3 DNA: TGCGCCAGCAGGACGGACAGTCTGAACACTGAAGCTTTCTTT; CDR3 protein: CASRTDSLNTEAFF; V gene: TRBV5-1; J gene: TRBJ1-1; D gene: -; clone size: -
CDR3 DNA: TGTGCCAGCAGCGTAGGTAGTTCACCAGAGACCCAGTACTTC; CDR3 protein: CASSVGSSPETQYF; V gene: TRBV9; J gene: TRBJ2-5; D gene: -; clone size: -
CDR3 DNA: TGCAGCGTTGACATCCCCAAGGGAACTATGGGCTACACCTTC; CDR3 protein: CSVDIPKGTMGYTF; V gene: TRBV29-1; J gene: TRBJ1-2; D gene: -; clone size: -